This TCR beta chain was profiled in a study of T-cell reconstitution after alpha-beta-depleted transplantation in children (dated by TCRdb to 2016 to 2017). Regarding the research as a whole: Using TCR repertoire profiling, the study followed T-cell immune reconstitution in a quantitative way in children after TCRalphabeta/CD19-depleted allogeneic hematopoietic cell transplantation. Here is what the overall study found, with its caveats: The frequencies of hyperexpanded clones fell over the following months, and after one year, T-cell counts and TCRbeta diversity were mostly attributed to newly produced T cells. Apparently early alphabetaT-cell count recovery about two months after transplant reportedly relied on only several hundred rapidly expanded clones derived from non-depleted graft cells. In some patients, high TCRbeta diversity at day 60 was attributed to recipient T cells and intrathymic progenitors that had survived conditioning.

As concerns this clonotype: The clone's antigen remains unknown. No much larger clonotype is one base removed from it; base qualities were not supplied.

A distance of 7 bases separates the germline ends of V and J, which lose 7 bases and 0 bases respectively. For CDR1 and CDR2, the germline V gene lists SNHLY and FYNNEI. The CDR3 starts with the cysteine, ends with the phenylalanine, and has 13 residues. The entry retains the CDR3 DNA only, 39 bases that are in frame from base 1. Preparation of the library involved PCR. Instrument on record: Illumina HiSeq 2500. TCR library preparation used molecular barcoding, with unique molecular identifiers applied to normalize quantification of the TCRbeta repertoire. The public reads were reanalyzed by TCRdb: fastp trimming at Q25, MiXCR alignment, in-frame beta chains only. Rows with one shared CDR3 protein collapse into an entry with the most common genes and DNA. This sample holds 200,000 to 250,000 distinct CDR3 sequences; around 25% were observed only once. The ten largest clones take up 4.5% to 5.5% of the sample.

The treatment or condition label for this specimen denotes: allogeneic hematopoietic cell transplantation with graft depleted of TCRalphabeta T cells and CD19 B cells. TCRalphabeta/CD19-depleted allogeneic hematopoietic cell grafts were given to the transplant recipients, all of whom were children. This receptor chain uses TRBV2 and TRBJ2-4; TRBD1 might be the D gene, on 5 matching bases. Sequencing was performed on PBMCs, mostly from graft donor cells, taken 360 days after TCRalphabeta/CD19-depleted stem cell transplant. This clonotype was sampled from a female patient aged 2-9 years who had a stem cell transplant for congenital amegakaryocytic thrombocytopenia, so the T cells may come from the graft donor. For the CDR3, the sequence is CASTGIAKNIQYF. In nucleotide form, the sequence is TGTGCCAGCACAGGGATAGCCAAAAACATTCAGTACTTC.